This TCR beta chain was sequenced during a study of T cell clones after liver transplantation. Findings and limits, study-wide: In 5 of 8 subjects, circulating graft-donor-reactive CD4 TCRbeta sequences fell significantly after transplant. These preliminary findings come from unstandardized post-transplant sampling times.

Worth noting for this clone: Its antigen is still unknown.

Libraries were prepared by immunoSEQ multiplex PCR; TCRdb keeps only in-frame clonotypes and omits some of them. The sample has about 21,000 clones; 93% are singletons. Germline CDR1 reads MDHEN; CDR2 reads SYDVKM. The CDR3 is made up of 17 amino acids. Trimming took 3 bases from V and 5 from J, leaving 20 bases between them. This chain uses TRBV28 with TRBJ1-5; no firm D call. Here the sequenced sample was CD8+ T cells from blood, taken nearly 26 months after liver transplant. The sequence was obtained from a human patient who received a liver transplant. The T cells may partly be graft donor cells. This chain's CDR3 is CASSLRIGSLGDQPQHF. The CDR3 DNA reads TGTGCCAGCAGTTTGAGGATTGGCAGCCTTGGTGATCAGCCCCAGCATTTT.